This TCR beta chain was profiled in a study of T-cell reconstitution after alpha-beta-depleted transplantation in children (dated by TCRdb to 2016 to 2017). Regarding the research as a whole: Using TCR repertoire profiling, the study followed T-cell immune reconstitution in a quantitative way in children after TCRalphabeta/CD19-depleted allogeneic hematopoietic cell transplantation.

What the authors observed across the whole study: About two months after transplant, the apparently early recovery of alphabetaT-cell counts reportedly depended on just several hundred clones that had expanded rapidly and came from non-depleted graft cells. The high TCRbeta diversity at day 60 in some patients was ascribed to recipient T cells and intrathymic progenitors that had survived conditioning. Over subsequent months, a decline in hyperexpanded clone frequencies was noted, and after one year, T-cell counts and TCRbeta diversity were mostly ascribed to newly produced T cells.

The treatment or condition label, as the study defines it: allogeneic hematopoietic cell transplantation with graft depleted of TCRalphabeta T cells and CD19 B cells. Transplant recipients were children who received TCRalphabeta/CD19-depleted allogeneic hematopoietic cell grafts. This clonotype was counted between two and nine times. Its recognized antigen is unknown. The sample holds no much larger clone one base away, and base qualities are not on file. The protocol used for the library was PCR. Sequencing instrument: Illumina HiSeq 2500. Molecular barcoding was employed in the preparation of TCR libraries, with unique molecular identifiers being used to normalize TCRbeta repertoire quantification. TCRdb reanalyzed the raw reads on its own, using fastp at Q25 for trimming and MiXCR for clone calling, and kept in-frame beta chains. Duplicate CDR3 protein sequences are folded into a single record with the most common DNA and genes. The sample profile shows a few hundred thousand distinct CDR3 sequences; approximately 30% of them were found once. The ten largest clones represent 30% to 40% of the sample.

The CDR3 sequence holds 14 residues, the cysteine and phenylalanine included. The kept DNA is CDR3 alone, 42 bases in frame from the first base. V loses 1 base of germline sequence and J loses 9 bases, and the interval between the two ends is 11 bases. As encoded in the germline V gene, CDR1 is SGHRS while CDR2 is YFSETQ. The V and J segments used are TRBV5-1 and TRBJ1-6, with the D gene not confidently named. The material was PBMCs, obtained before TCRalphabeta/CD19-depleted stem cell transplant. The clonotype was recovered from a boy in the first two years of life with Wiskott-Aldrich syndrome, due to receive a stem cell transplant. The CDR3 corresponds to CASSLLLLGSPLHF. The nucleotide sequence reads as follows: TGCGCCAGCAGCTTGCTACTTCTTGGTTCACCCCTCCACTTT.